The T cell receptor (beta chain) described here comes from a study of blood T cell repertoires in COVID-19. Study overall: Samples representing acute and convalescent COVID-19 were sourced from the United States, Italy and Spain. PBMCs, B-cell-depleted T cells, or T cells provided the cDNA or gDNA that made up the material.

Seattle researchers signed up patients amid active infection and tracked them longitudinally. Trimming took 1 base from V and 5 from J, leaving 24 bases between them. There are 17 residues in the CDR3. CDR1 is GTSNPN and CDR2 is SVGIG in the germline V gene (reference sequence). This clone was seen just once. Original processing methods: Reference gene primer amplification gave estimated nucleated cell counts. This table comes from immunoSEQ multiplex PCR, and its TCRdb copy is limited to in-frame clones, with some not included. That table gives V, J and clone size, and the DNA gave D and trimming. The sample records 200,000 to 250,000 clones, 75% to 90% being singletons.

The chain has TRBV30 and TRBJ2-7, with D maybe TRBD2 (6 bases). This TCR was sampled from an elderly woman with COVID-19, enrolled during active disease. The specimen was peripheral blood. CDR3 amino acids: CAWSARAGGSGGDEQYF. The DNA for the CDR3 is TGTGCCTGGAGTGCACGCGCCGGAGGGAGTGGCGGGGACGAGCAGTACTTC.